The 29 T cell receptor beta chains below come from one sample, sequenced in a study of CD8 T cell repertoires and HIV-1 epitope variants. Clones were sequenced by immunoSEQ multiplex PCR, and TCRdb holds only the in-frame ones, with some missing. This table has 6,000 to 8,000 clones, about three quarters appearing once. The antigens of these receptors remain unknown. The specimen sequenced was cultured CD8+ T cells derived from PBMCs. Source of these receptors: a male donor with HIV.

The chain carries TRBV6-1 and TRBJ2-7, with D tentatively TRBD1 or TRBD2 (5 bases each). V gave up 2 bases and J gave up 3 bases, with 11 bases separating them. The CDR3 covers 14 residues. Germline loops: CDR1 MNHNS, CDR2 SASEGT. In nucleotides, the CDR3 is TGTGCCAGCAGTGAACTTGGGGACCTCTACGAGCAGTACTTC. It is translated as CASSELGDLYEQYF.

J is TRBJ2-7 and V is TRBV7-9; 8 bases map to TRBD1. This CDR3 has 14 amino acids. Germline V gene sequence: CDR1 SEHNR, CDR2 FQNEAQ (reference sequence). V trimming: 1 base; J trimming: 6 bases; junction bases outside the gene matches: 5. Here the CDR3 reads CASSLVNRGFEQYF. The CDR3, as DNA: TGTGCCAGCAGCTTAGTTAACAGGGGGTTCGAGCAGTACTTC. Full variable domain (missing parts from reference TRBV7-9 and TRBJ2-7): DTGVSQNPRHKITKRGQNVTFRCDPISEHNRLYWYRQTLGQGPEFLTYFQNEAQLEKSRLLSDRFSAERPKGSFSTLEIQRTEQGDSAMYLCASSLVNRGFEQYFGPGTRLTVT.

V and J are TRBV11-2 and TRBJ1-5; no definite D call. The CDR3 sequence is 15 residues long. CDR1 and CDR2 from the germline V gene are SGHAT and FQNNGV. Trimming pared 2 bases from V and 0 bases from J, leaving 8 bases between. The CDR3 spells CASSLTDGSNQPQHF. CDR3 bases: TGTGCCAGCAGCTTAACGGACGGTAGCAATCAGCCCCAGCATTTT.

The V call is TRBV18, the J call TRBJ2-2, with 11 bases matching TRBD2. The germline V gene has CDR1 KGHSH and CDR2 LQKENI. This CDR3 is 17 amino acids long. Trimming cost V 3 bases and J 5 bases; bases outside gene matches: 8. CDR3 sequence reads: CASSPSASGGLTGELFF. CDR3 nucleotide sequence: TGTGCCAGCTCACCCAGCGCTAGCGGGGGGCTTACCGGGGAGCTGTTTTTT.

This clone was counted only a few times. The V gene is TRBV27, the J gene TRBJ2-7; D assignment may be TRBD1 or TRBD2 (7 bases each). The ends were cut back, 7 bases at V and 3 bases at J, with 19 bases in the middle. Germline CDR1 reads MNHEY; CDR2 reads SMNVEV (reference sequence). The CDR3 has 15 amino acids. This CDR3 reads CASTPGGDSNYEQYF. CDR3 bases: TGTGCCAGCACTCCTGGGGGGGACAGCAACTACGAGCAGTACTTC.

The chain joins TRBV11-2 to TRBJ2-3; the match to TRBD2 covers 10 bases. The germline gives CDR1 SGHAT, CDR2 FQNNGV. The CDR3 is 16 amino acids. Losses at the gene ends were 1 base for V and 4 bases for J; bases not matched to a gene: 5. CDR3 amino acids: CASSLATAGGADTQYF. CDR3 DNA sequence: TGTGCCAGCAGCTTAGCTACAGCGGGAGGGGCAGATACGCAGTATTTT.

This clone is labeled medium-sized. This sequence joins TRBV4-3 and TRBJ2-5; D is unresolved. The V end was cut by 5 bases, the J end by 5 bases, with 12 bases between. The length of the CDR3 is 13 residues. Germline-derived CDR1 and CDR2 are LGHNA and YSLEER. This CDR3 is CASSSLLTETQYF. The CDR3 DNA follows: TGCGCCAGCAGCTCCCTTCTCACGGAGACCCAGTACTTC.

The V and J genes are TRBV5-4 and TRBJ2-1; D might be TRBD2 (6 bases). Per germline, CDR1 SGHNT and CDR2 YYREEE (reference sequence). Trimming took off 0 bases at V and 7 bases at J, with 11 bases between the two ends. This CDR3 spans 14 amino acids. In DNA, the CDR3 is TGTGCCAGCAGCTTGGGGGGACTTCTGAATGAGCAGTTCTTC. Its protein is CASSLGGLLNEQFF.

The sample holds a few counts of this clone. The CDR3 DNA reads as TGCGCCAGCAGCCAAGAGGGGGACAGGGGGTACACAGATACGCAGTATTTT. It yields the protein CASSQEGDRGYTDTQYF. V and J are TRBV4-1 and TRBJ2-3; 11 bases are shared with TRBD1. The CDR3 runs to 17 residues. CDR1 and CDR2 from the germline V gene are MGHRA and YSYEKL. V was clipped by 0 bases and J by 2 bases; unmatched bases: 4.

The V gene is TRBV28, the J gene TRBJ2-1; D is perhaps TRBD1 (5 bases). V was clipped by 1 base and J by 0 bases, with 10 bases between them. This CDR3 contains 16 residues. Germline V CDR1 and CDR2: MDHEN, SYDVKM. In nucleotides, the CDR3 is TGTGCCAGCAGTTTATACCAGGGAAGCTCCTACAATGAGCAGTTCTTC. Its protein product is CASSLYQGSSYNEQFF. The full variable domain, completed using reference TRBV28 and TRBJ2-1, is DVKVTQSSRYLVKRTGEKVFLECVQDMDHENMFWYRQDPGLGLRLIYFSYDVKMKEKGDIPEGYSVSREKKERFSLILESASTNQTSMYLCASSLYQGSSYNEQFFGPGTRLTVL.

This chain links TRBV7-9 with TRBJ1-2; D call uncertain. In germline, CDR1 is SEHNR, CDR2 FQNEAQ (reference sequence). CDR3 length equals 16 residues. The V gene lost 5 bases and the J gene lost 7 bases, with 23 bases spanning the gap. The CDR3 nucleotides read TGTGCCAGCAGCCCCTCAGACACGAAAGAACCCCGTGGCTACACCTTC. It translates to CASSPSDTKEPRGYTF.

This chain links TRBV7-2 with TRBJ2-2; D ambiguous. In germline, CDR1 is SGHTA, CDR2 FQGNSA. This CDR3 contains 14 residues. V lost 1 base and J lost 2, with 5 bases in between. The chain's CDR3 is CASSLVLNTGELFF. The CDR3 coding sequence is TGTGCCAGCAGCTTAGTGCTTAACACCGGGGAGCTGTTTTTT.

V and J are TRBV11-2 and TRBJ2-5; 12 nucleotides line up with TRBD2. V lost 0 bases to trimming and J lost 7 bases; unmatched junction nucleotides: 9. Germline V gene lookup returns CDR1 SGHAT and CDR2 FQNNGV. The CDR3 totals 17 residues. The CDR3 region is CASSLEPSSGGAGTQYF. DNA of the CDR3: TGTGCCAGCAGCTTAGAGCCGTCTAGCGGGGGGGCAGGGACCCAGTACTTC.

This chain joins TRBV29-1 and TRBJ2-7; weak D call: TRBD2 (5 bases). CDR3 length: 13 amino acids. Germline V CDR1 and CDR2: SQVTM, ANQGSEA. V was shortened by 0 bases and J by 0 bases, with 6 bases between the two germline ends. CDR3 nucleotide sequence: TGCAGCGTTGAAGATCGGGACTCCTACGAGCAGTACTTC. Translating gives CSVEDRDSYEQYF.

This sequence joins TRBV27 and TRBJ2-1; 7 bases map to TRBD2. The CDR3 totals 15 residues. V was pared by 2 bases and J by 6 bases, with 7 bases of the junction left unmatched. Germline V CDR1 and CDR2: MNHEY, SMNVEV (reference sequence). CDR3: CASSLGGGGSNEQFF. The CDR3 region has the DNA TGTGCCAGCAGTTTAGGAGGCGGGGGAAGCAATGAGCAGTTCTTC.

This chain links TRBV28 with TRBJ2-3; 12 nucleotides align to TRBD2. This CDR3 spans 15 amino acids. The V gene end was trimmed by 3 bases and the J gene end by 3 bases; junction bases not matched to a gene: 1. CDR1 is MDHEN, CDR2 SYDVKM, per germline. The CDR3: CASSFTSGRTDTQYF. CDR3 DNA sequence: TGTGCCAGCAGTTTCACTAGCGGGAGGACAGATACGCAGTATTTT.

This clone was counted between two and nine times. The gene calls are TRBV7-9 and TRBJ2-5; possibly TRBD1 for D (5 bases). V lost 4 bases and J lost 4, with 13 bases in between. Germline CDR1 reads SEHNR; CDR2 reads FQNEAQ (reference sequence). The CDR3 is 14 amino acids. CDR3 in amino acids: CASSSTQGLETQYF. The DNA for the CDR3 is TGTGCCAGCAGCTCGACCCAGGGTTTAGAGACCCAGTACTTC. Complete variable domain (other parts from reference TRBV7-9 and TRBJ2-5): DTGVSQNPRHKITKRGQNVTFRCDPISEHNRLYWYRQTLGQGPEFLTYFQNEAQLEKSRLLSDRFSAERPKGSFSTLEIQRTEQGDSAMYLCASSSTQGLETQYFGPGTRLLVL.

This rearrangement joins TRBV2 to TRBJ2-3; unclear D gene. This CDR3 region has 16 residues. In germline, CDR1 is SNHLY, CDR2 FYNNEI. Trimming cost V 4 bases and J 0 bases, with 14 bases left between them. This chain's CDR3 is CASSAGLTPSTDTQYF. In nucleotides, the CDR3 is TGTGCCAGCAGTGCGGGCCTGACCCCTAGCACAGATACGCAGTATTTT. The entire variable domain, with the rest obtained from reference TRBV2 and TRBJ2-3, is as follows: EPEVTQTPSHQVTQMGQEVILRCVPISNHLYFYWYRQILGQKVEFLVSFYNNEISEKSEIFDDQFSVERPDGSNFTLKIRSTKLEDSAMYFCASSAGLTPSTDTQYFGPGTRLTVL.

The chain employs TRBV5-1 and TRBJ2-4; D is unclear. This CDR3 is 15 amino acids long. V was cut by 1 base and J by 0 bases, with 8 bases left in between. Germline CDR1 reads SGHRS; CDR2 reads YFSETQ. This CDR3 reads CASSLSGPAKNIQYF. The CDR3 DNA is TGCGCCAGCAGCTTGTCAGGACCAGCCAAAAACATTCAGTACTTC.

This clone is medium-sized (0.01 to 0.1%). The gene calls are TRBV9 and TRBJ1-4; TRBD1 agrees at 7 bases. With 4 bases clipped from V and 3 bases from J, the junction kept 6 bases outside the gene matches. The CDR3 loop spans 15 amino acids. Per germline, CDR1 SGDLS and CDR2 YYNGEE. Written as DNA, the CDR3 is TGTGCCAGCAGCCCAAGGGACAGTTCTAATGAAAAACTGTTTTTT. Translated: CASSPRDSSNEKLFF.

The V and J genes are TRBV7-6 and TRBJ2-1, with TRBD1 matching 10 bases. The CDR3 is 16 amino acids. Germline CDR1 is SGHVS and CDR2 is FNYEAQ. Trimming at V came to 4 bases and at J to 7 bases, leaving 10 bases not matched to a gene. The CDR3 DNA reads TGTGCCAGCAGCTCGACTAGACAGGGGGCATTAAATGAGCAGTTCTTC. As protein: CASSSTRQGALNEQFF.

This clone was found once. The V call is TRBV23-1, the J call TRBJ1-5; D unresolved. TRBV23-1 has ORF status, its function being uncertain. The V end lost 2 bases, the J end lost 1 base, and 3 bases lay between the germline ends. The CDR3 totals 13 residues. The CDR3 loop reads CASSQRSNQPQHF. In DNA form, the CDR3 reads TGCGCCAGCAGTCAACGGAGCAATCAGCCCCAGCATTTT.

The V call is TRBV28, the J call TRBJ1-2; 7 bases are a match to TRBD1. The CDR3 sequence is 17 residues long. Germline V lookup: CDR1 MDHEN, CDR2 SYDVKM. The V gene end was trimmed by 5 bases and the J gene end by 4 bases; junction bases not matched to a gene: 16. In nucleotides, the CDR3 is TGTGCCAGCAGTAACGCCCCACAGGGGAGGGTTATCTATGGCTACACCTTC. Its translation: CASSNAPQGRVIYGYTF.

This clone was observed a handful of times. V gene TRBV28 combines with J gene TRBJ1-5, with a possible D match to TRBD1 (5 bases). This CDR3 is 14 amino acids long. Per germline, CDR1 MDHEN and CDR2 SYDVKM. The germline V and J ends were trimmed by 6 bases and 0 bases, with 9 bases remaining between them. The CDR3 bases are TGTGCCAGCAGGACAGAATATAGCAATCAGCCCCAGCATTTT. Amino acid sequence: CASRTEYSNQPQHF.

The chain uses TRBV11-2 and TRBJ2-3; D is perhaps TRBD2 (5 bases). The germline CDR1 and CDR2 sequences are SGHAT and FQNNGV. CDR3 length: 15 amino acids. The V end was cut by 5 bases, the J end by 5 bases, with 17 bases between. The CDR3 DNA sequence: TGTGCCAGCAGCCGAAGAGAGGGAGTGGGAGATACGCAGTATTTT. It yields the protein CASSRREGVGDTQYF.

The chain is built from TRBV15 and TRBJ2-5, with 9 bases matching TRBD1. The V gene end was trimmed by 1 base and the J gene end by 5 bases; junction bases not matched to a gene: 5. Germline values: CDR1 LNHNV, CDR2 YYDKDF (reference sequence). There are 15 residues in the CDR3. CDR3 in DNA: TGTGCCACCAGCAGAGCCCGGACAGGGGTCGAGACCCAGTACTTC. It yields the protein CATSRARTGVETQYF.

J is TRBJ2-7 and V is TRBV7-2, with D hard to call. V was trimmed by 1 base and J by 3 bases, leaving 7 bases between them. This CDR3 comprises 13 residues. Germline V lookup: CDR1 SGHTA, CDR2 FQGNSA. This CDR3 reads CASSLDRGYEQYF. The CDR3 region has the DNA TGTGCCAGCAGCTTAGATCGTGGCTACGAGCAGTACTTC.

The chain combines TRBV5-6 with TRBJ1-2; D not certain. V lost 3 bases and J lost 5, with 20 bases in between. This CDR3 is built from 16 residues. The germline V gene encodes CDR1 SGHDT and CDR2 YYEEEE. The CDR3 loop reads CASSSSRARPPYGYTF. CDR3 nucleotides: TGTGCCAGCAGCTCCTCGAGGGCACGTCCTCCTTATGGCTACACCTTC.

In DNA form, the CDR3 reads TGTGCCAGCAGTCCGCGGACAGAGATGAACACTGAAGCTTTCTTT. It specifies CASSPRTEMNTEAFF. This chain connects TRBV28 to TRBJ1-1, with D possibly being TRBD1 (6 bases). Trimming pared 5 bases from V and 0 bases from J, leaving 13 bases between. The CDR3 consists of 15 residues. Germline values: CDR1 MDHEN, CDR2 SYDVKM.